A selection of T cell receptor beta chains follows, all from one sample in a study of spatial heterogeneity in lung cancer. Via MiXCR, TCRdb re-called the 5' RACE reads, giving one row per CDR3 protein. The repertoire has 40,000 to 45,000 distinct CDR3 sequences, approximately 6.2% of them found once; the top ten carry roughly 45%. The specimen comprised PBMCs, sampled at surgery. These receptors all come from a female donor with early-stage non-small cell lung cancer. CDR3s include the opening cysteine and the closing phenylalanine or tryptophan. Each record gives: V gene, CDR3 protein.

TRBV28	CASSRPGQVTEAFF
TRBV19	CASIAGGPPGELFF
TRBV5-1	CASSLYANTGELFF
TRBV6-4	CASSRDSADTQYF
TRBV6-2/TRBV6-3	CASNLAGSTDTQYF
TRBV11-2	CASCTEGGAVDTQYF
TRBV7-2	CASSLGSASRGTDTQYF
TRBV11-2	CASSHGGLKNTEAFF
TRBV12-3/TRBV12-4	CASSPMGLYGYTF
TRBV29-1	CSVVGTGGDEQYF
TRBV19	CASERMQGSQSVETQYF
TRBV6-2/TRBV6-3	CASSRRETNYGYTF
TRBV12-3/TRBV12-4	CASSLETTETQYF
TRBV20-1	CSAMGATNEKLFF
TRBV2	CASRATDTQYF
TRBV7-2	CASSPRMTGELFF
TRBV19	CASSTPGQGTGELFF
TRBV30	CAWSVAGDSPLHF
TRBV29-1	CSAGRSDTQYF
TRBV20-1	CSARDGRFGVSGANVLTF
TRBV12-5	CASGLSGPFPYQETQYF
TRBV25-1	CASSVVREPQHF
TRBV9	CASSEKRSSGTDTQYF
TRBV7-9	CASTPDSFSYEQYF
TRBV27	CASSFRQTYEQYF
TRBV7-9	CASSLSSGAYEAFF
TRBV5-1	CASSPISGMKNTEAFF
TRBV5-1	CASSMRGPGNEKLFF
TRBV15	CATSRRQGALATNEKLFF
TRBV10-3	CAISGRLSTDTQYF
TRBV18	CASSPGTDRGNQPQHF
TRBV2	CASTLEQLLQETQYF
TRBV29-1	CSVEGPYEQYF
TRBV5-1	CASSPEDRMNTEAFF
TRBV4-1	CASSQAPARGAGQPQHF
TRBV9	CASSVEQYTEAFF
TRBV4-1	CASSQDLPGVTDTQYF
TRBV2	CASGRSWTGELFF
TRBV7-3	CASSQSRNQPQHF
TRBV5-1	CASSFYGTVSGANVLTF
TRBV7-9	CASTYMIADTQYF
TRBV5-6	CASSLTYQLNNSPLHF
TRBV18	CASSRGGDEQYF
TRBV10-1	CASMAQNTGELFF
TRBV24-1	CATSDRGQGMTDTQYF
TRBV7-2	CASSFGMGEYEQYF
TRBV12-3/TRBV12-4	CASRRTENYEQYF
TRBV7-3	CASSSSGSTGELFF
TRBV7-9	CASSLDEKLFF
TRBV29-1	CSVKGLNEKLFF
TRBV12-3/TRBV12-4	CASRPGDAGNYGYTF
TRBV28	CASGLGGLIYEQYF
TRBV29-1	CSVSPRTGMKNIQYF
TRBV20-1	CSARDPSGAGETQYF
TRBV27	CASSLSRGQAYTEAFF